This TCR beta chain was identified in a study of blood T cell repertoires in COVID-19. Looking at the study overall: PBMCs, B-cell-depleted T cells, or T cells provided the cDNA or gDNA that made up the material.

This table comes from immunoSEQ multiplex PCR, and its TCRdb copy is limited to in-frame clones, with some not included. This table holds about 170,000 clones, roughly 90% found once. Germline CDR1 SEHNR, CDR2 FQNEAQ (reference sequence). V gave up 4 bases and J gave up 5 bases, with 11 bases separating them. This CDR3 is 13 amino acids long. This clone showed up just a few times. The participants were between roughly 18 and 90 years old and came from some 25 US areas. V and J are TRBV7-9 and TRBJ1-2; D might be TRBD1 (5 bases). Material for sequencing was PBMCs or T cells enriched from blood (not recorded which). This receptor was taken from a woman under 30 who had recovered from COVID-19. The CDR3 nucleotides read TGTGCCAGCAGCTCCGGGACTTCTTATGGCTACACCTTC. It specifies CASSSGTSYGYTF.